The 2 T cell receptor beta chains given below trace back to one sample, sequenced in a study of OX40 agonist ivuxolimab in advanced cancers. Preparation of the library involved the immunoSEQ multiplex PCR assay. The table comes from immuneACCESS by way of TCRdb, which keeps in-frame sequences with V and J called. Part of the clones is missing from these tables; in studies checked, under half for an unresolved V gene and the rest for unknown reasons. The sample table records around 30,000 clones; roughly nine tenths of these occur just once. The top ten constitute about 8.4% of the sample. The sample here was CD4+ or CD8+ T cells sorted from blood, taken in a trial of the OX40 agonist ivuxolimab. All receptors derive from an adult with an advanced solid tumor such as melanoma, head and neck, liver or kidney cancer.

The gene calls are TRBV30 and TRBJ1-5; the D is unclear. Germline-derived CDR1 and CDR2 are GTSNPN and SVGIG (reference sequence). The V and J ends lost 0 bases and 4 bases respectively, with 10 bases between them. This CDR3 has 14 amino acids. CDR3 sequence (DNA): TGTGCCTGGAGTGTTACCGACGGAAATCAGCCCCAGCATTTT. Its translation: CAWSVTDGNQPQHF. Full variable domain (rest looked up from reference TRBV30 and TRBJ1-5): SQTIHQWPATLVQPVGSPLSLECTVEGTSNPNLYWYRQAAGRGLQLLFYSVGIGQISSEVPQNLSASRPQDRQFILSSKKLLLSDSGFYLCAWSVTDGNQPQHFGDGTRLSIL.

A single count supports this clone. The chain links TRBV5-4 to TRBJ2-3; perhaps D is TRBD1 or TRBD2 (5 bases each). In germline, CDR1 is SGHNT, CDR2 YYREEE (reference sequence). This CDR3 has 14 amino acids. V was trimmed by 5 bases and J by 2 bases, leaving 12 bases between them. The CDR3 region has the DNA TGTGCCAGCAGGATGGGGGTGCCCACAGATACGCAGTATTTT. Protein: CASRMGVPTDTQYF.